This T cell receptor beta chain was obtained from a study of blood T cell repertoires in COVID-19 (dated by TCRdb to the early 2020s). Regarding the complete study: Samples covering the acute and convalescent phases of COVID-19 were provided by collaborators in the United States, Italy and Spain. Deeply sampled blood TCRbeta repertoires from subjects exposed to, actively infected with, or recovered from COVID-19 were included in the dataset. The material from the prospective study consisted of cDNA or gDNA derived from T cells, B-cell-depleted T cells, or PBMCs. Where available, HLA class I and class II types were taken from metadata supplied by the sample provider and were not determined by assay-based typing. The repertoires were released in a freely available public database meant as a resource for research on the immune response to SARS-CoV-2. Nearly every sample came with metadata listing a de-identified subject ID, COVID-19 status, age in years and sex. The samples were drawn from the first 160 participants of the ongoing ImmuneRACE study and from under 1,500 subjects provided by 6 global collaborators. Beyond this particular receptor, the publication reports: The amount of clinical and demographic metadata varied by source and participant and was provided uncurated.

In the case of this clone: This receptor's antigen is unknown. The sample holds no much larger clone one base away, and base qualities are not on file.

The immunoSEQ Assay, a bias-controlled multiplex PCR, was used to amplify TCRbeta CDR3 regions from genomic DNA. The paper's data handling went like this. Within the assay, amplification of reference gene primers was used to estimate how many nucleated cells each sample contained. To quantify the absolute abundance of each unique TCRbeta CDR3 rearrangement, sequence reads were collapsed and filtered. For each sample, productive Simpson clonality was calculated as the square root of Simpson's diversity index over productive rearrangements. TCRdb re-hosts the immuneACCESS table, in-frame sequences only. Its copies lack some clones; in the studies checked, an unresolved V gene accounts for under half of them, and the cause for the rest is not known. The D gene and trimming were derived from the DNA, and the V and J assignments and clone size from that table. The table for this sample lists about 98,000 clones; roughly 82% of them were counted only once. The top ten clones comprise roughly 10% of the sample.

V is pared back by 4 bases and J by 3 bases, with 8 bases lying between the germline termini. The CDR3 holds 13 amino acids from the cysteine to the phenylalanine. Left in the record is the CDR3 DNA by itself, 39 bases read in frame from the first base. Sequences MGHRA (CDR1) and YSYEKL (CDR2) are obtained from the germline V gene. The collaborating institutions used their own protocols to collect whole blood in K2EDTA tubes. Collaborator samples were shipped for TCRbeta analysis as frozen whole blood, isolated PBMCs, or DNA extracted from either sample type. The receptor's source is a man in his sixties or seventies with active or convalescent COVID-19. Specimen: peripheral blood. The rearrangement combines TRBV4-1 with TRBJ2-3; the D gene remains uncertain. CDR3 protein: CASSPHGTDTQYF. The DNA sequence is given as TGCGCCAGCAGCCCTCACGGGACAGATACGCAGTATTTT.